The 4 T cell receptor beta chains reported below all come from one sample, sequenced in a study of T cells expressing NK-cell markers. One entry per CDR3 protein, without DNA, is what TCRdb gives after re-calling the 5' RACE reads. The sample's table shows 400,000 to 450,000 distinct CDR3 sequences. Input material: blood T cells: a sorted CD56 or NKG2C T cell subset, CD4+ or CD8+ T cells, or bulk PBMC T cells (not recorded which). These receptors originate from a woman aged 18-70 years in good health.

The CDR3 loop is CASTPATSGGPKTQYF. V is TRBV11-2 and J is TRBJ2-3; TCRdb designates TRBD2, a call that cannot be tested without DNA. Germline loops: CDR1 SGHAT, CDR2 FQNNGV. This CDR3 spans 16 amino acids.

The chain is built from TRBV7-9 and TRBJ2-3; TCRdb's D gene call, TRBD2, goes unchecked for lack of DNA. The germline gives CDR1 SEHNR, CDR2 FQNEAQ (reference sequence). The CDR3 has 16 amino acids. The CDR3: CASSLEGGGSTDTQYF.

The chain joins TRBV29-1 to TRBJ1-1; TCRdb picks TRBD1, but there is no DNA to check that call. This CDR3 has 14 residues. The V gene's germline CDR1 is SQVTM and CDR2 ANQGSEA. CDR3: CSAYGGGGYTEAFF.

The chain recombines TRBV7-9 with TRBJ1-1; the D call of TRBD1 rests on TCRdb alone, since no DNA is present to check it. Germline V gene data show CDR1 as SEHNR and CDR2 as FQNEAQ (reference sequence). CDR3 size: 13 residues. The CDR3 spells CASSFPGAPEAFF.